This T cell receptor (beta chain) is drawn from a study of response to subunit inactivated influenza vaccine. Trimming removed 0 bases at V and 0 bases at J, with 17 bases between. The CDR3 sequence is 18 residues long. Germline lookup yields CDR1 MNHEY and CDR2 SVGAGI. TCRdb processed the RT-PCR reads anew with MiXCR; each CDR3 protein has one entry. Of some 200,000 distinct CDR3 sequences in the sample, approximately 12% are singletons; the top ten hold 25% to 30%. The same specimen was also included in a second study, on T cells expressing NK-cell markers. From that study: Synthesis of TCR beta cDNA relied on 5'RACE template switching carrying UMIs. The TCR beta repertoires were obtained from sorted CD3+CD56+NKG2C+, CD3+CD56+NKG2C- and CD3+CD56-NKG2C+ T cells. Seropositivity for HCMV was found in seven of the eight sequenced donors, with one seronegative. About 1.0-8% of CD8+ T cells in over five donors belonged to dominant NKG2C+ clonotypes.

Sequenced here: CD8+ T cells sorted from PBMCs, sampled 11 to 12 days after vaccination. The sequence derives from a man aged 45-60 years who received an inactivated influenza vaccine. The chain couples TRBV6-5 to TRBJ1-1, with D perhaps TRBD1 (6 bases). The CDR3 loop is CASSYSSAWQGMNTEAFF. CDR3 sequence (DNA): TGTGCCAGCAGTTACTCCAGTGCCTGGCAGGGGATGAACACTGAAGCTTTCTTT.